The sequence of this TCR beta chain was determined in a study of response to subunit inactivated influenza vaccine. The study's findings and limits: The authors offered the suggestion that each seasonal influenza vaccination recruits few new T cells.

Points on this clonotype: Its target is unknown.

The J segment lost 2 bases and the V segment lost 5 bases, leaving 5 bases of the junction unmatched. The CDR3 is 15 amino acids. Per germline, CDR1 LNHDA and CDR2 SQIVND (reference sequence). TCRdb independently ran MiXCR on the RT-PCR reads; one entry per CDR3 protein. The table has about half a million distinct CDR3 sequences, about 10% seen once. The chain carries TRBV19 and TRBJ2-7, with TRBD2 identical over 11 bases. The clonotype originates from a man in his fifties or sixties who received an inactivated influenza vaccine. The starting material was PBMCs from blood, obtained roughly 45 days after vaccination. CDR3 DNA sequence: TGTGCCAGTAGTTTGGGACTAGCGGAACCCTACGAGCAGTACTTC. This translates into CASSLGLAEPYEQYF.